This TCR beta chain was identified in a study of cytomegalovirus exposure and HLA in healthy donors (dated by TCRdb to the late 2010s). Context from the whole study: The 500 to 800 repertoires of the first cohort and the approximately 130 validation repertoires were produced on the same platform, according to a later analysis. The aim of the study was to test whether cataloging public T cell receptors could identify signatures of past pathogen exposure. Besides the first cohort of around 670 subjects, a separate validation cohort made up of over a hundred different subjects was used. High-throughput TCR immunosequencing, statistical association of individual TCRs with disease status, and machine learning were combined to predict cytomegalovirus infection status.

The method was the immunoSEQ multiplex PCR assay. The study's own analysis went as follows. A statistical classification framework was built to diagnose cytomegalovirus status from the catalog of TCR beta chain sequences. Here the immuneACCESS table is served through TCRdb, limited to in-frame sequences with V and J called. Missing clones are a known gap in these copies; in checked studies unresolved V genes cover under half, and the rest lacks a known reason. D and trimming were read from the DNA, whereas the V and J calls and clone size are those reported in that table. The sample table holds approximately 160,000 clones, of which 86% were seen once. Together, the top ten hold 4.5% to 7% of the sample. Turning to this clone: Its antigen has not been determined. Base qualities are not recorded, but no much larger clone differs from it by a single base.

Donors formed part of the validation cohort, which comprised 120 or so subjects and was distinct from the first cohort of under 800 subjects. Broader findings and caveats from the paper: Of the cluster scores, 85% to 95% were above 0 in a later analysis, which found that TCRs clustered in the first cohort also tended to co-occur in the approximately 120 validation repertoires. The classifier was reported to diagnose cytomegalovirus status with high specificity and sensitivity in both the original cohort and the validation cohort. A later analysis lacked HLA typing for the validation cohort, so it scored co-occurrence in that cohort across all 130 or so repertoires. A few of the identified cytomegalovirus-associated TCR beta chains were confirmed in vitro to be specific for cytomegalovirus antigens. Most TCR sequences were observed very rarely across donors, whereas some public TCRs were present in many individuals. The study gave a list of more than 150 TCR beta chains associated with cytomegalovirus. The authors suggested that the approach could potentially be generalized to other disease states and immunological phenotypes.

V loses 3 bases of germline sequence and J loses 0 bases, and the interval between the two ends is 11 bases. The CDR3 contains 15 residues, cysteine and phenylalanine counted. CDR3 DNA is the only sequence kept; it has 45 bases, read in frame from the first base. For CDR1 and CDR2, the germline V gene lists ENHRY and SYGVKD. The source of this sequence is a woman aged 25 to 39 in good health and CMV-seronegative. The chain is made from TRBV10-3 and TRBJ1-1; a weak D assignment points to TRBD1 (6 bases agree). Source material: PBMCs. The DNA sequence is TGTGCCATCAGTGACAGGGGATCCATGAACACTGAAGCTTTCTTT. This gives the protein CAISDRGSMNTEAFF.